The entry that follows covers one T cell receptor beta chain sequence. This clone's antigen is unknown. The input lacks base qualities; no much larger clone sits a single base away. TCR CDR3 regions were amplified from genomic DNA by multiplex PCR using the deep immunoSEQ assay. Genomic DNA extracted from each cell subset was distributed evenly over all wells of several immunoSEQ 96-well plates, and each plate served as one replicate. Each replicate PCR for sorted subsets received 200 ng genomic DNA, equal to about 30,000 T cell genomes. Purified libraries were measured with a Qubit 3.0 fluorometer, size-checked on a Bioanalyzer 2100, and measured again with the KAPA Library Quantification kit. Each immunoSEQ 96-well plate was sequenced on its own single-read 150-cycle Illumina NextSeq 550 flow cell. As for how the authors treated the data: Because the immunoSEQ output held only junctional sequences and lacked quality scores, the filtering could not match the filtering applied to full-length reads. To assign V/J genes and CDR3, sequences were annotated using PyIR, a Python wrapper for IgBLAST v1.9, with IMGT germline references. Reads were removed for weak V/J assignments (E-value above 1e-6), missing CDR3, stop codons, out-of-frame junctions, or ambiguous translated residues. V3J clonotypes were defined by identical inferred V gene, J gene, and CDR3 amino acid sequence. Percentage overlap between repertoires was calculated by dividing the number of shared unique clonotypes by the size of the smaller repertoire. Richness of each repertoire was evaluated using RTK rarefaction, the Chao1 estimator, and Recon v2.1 estimates of unobserved clonotypes. OLGA was used to compute generation probabilities for all TCRbeta clonotypes that the gDNA method yielded from a handful of donors. The table comes from immuneACCESS by way of TCRdb, which keeps in-frame sequences with V and J called. Part of the clones is missing from these tables; in studies checked, under half for an unresolved V gene and the rest for unknown reasons. V and J calls and clone size are those listed in that table; D and trimming were worked out from the DNA. The sample table holds some 600,000 clones, of which approximately 96% were seen once. Of the sample, 0.095% to 0.13% falls within the top ten clones.

From cysteine to phenylalanine, the CDR3 is 14 amino acids long. Of all the DNA, just the CDR3 is kept, 42 bases in frame from base 1. According to the germline V gene (reference sequence), CDR1 reads PRHDT and CDR2 reads FYEKMQ. V and J are trimmed by 6 bases and 6 bases, and the gene matches miss 8 bases of the junction. This sample is drawn from a study of shared clonotypes between healthy human individuals (dated by TCRdb to between 2020 and 2021). Study-wide context: The cohort included a few men and a couple of women between 18 and 49 years of age. To increase sequencing depth and limit assay-specific biases, different laboratories used diverse techniques to prepare libraries and sequence TCR repertoires. For each donor, CD4 naive and CD4 memory were each run on three plates, CD8 naive on two plates, and CD8 memory on one plate. Leukapheresis yielded between about 0.94 and 8.9 billion PBMCs per donor. The study deeply sequenced blood TCR repertoires of about 5 healthy adults to estimate repertoire size and the extent of clonotype sharing between individuals.

For the CD8 naive samples, CD45RO-negative cells were positively selected for CCR7, yielding a CD45RA+CCR7+ population from which TemRA cells were excluded. Healthy HIV-negative adults with no recently reported acute infections or vaccinations were included as donors. Every donor was a Caucasian adult living in Nashville, Tennessee, USA. Blood was collected by leukapheresis, and PBMCs were isolated by Ficoll-Histopaque density gradient centrifugation and then cryopreserved in liquid nitrogen vapor phase. Analytical flow cytometry was used to check the purity and quantity of every magnetically sorted T cell population. Each sorted fraction had its genomic DNA isolated and then quantified by UV absorbance on a Nanodrop 2000c. What the study reported, not specific to this receptor: Clonotypes shared by all four sorted-subset donors showed higher generation probabilities than non-shared clonotypes. Sharing across four donors was observed for roughly 5% of naive CD4, 3.5% of naive CD8, roughly 2.3% of memory CD4, and around 0.4% of memory CD8 clonotypes. Rarefaction of sorted-subset datasets indicated incomplete sequencing despite the large sequencing depth. Estimated clonotype richness was generally larger for naive than for memory subsets. Pairwise subsampling indicated that sequencing depth was expected to affect the degree of clonotype sharing among donors. Sampling was limited to blood, and TCR repertoires in tissue likely differ from TCR repertoires in blood. The small number of donors limited the genetic and exposure-history diversity represented.

Material: naive CD8+ T cells sorted from blood. This specimen's cell subset or site label, interpreted: CD45RA+CCR7+. The clonotype comes from a woman in her twenties or thirties in good health. The rearranged chain carries TRBV13 and TRBJ2-3; 8 bases in between match TRBD2. The DNA reads as follows: TGTGCCAGCAGTGGGCGGGAGGATTTCGATACGCAGTATTTT. Its protein is CASSGREDFDTQYF. The CDR3, completed at both ends by the reference TRBV13 and TRBJ2-3 genes, gives the full variable domain AAGVIQSPRHLIKEKRETATLKCYPIPRHDTVYWYQQGPGQDPQFLISFYEKMQSDKGSIPDRFSAQQFSDYHSELNMSSLELGDSALYFCASSGREDFDTQYFGPGTRLTVL.